This T cell receptor beta chain derives from a study of STAT3 mutations in large granular lymphocyte leukemia. Study outcomes and limitations: Every T-LGLL patient had at least one immunodominant TCRbeta clonotype.

A note on this clone: What it binds is unknown. Here the CDR3 omits its conserved ending phenylalanine or tryptophan, so a read error is the likely source. The DNA is left out, because the CDR3 cannot be placed on it with certainty; the CDR3 is given as TCRdb lists it.

Some clones are missing from TCRdb's copy, which holds only in-frame ones; the method was immunoSEQ multiplex PCR. Its table records almost 2,500 clones. The CDR3 is 11 amino acids long, termini counted. CDR1 is LNHDA and CDR2 is SQIVND in the germline V gene (reference sequence). The gene calls are TRBV19 and TRBJ1-5. The sequenced sample consisted of PBMCs. The sequence derives from a human donor with T large granular lymphocyte leukemia. The donor label of this sample is uncertain. Some clones in this sample may be carry-over from other donors' samples. CDR3 in amino acids: CASSGPGWHQP.